Each of the 5 T cell receptor beta chains below was sequenced from the same sample in a study of OX40 agonist ivuxolimab in advanced cancers. Library construction relied on the immunoSEQ multiplex PCR assay. TCRdb re-hosts the immuneACCESS table, in-frame sequences only. Its copies lack some clones; in the studies checked, an unresolved V gene accounts for under half of them, and the cause for the rest is not known. This sample has some 45,000 clones in its table, and approximately 83% of those were observed once. The leading ten clones occupy about 15% of the sample. Sequenced material: CD4+ or CD8+ T cells sorted from blood, taken in a trial of the OX40 agonist ivuxolimab. Every receptor here comes from an adult with an advanced solid tumor such as melanoma, head and neck, liver or kidney cancer.

The CDR3 region is CASTQGAMSSPLHF. Written as DNA, the CDR3 is TGTGCCAGCACTCAGGGGGCAATGAGCTCACCCCTCCACTTT. V gene TRBV27 combines with J gene TRBJ1-6, with 8 nucleotides matching TRBD1. This CDR3 has 14 amino acids. V lost 7 bases and J lost 10; bases outside the gene matches: 9. Germline V gene sequence: CDR1 MNHEY, CDR2 SMNVEV (reference sequence).

The chain employs TRBV15 and TRBJ1-5, with 7 bases that match TRBD1. The CDR3 extends over 14 amino acids. J was trimmed by 6 bases and V by 3 bases; bases with no gene match: 5. CDR1 is LNHNV, CDR2 YYDKDF, per germline (reference sequence). The CDR3 region is CATSRRGPGQPQHF. The CDR3 coding sequence is TGTGCCACCAGCAGGAGGGGGCCCGGTCAGCCCCAGCATTTT.

The V call is TRBV2, the J call TRBJ2-7; D is unresolved. The CDR3 extends over 13 amino acids. Germline V gene data show CDR1 as SNHLY and CDR2 as FYNNEI. CDR3 bases: TGTGCCGGCAGTGATGAACGACGCAACGAGCAGTACGTC. It specifies CAGSDERRNEQYV.

The chain carries TRBV27 and TRBJ2-1; D call uncertain. The CDR3 loop spans 14 amino acids. Germline assignment: CDR1 MNHEY and CDR2 SMNVEV (reference sequence). The ends were cut back, 3 bases at V and 4 bases at J, with 10 bases in the middle. Here the CDR3 reads CASSLGSQYNEQFF. The DNA for the CDR3 is TGTGCCAGCAGTTTGGGGTCCCAATACAATGAGCAGTTCTTC.

The genes are TRBV28 and TRBJ1-1; 10 nucleotides agree with TRBD1. This CDR3 has 14 amino acids. The J segment lost 2 bases and the V segment lost 7 bases, leaving 4 bases of the junction unmatched. Germline loops: CDR1 MDHEN, CDR2 SYDVKM. CDR3 DNA: TGTGCCAGCACCCGGACAGGGGGAAACACTGAAGCTTTCTTT. The encoded protein is CASTRTGGNTEAFF.